This T cell receptor (beta chain) appears in the sequencing data of a study of CD8 T cells in ankylosing spondylitis (dated by TCRdb to about 2017). About the study as a whole: The study profiled T cell receptor beta repertoires in healthy donors and ankylosing spondylitis patients to find disease-linked TCR variants. Samples of peripheral blood were taken, and for ankylosing spondylitis patients, synovial fluid was collected as well. The full study cohort comprised 25 ankylosing spondylitis patients and some 110 healthy donors.

Regarding this clonotype: Its antigen remains unidentified. Base-call qualities are not available, and no considerably larger clone is one nucleotide away.

The CDR3 goes from the cysteine to the phenylalanine over 17 residues. Only CDR3 DNA is held: 51 bases, read in frame from base 1. V sheds 5 bases and J sheds 0 bases, leaving 17 bases between their ends. In the germline V gene (reference sequence), CDR1 corresponds to LNHDA and CDR2 to SQIVND. Beyond this particular receptor, the publication reports: A TCR beta motif made up of under ten highly homologous amino acid variants appeared to be characteristic of blood from ankylosing spondylitis patients. The disease-linked clones were reported to be significantly enriched in matched synovial fluid samples from ankylosing spondylitis patients. The disease-linked clones showed a CD8+ phenotype and occurred at relatively low frequencies in peripheral blood. Some of the motif variants had been reported before in the synovial fluid and blood of reactive arthritis patients, a finding that suggests common disease-initiation mechanisms.

Sequencing instrument: Illumina HiSeq 2500. TCR beta libraries were prepared by quantitative 5'-RACE with molecular barcodes. Per the authors' processing: A new computational method, built on a probabilistic model of VDJ rearrangement, was used to identify disease-linked TCR variants. In TCRdb, the public reads were trimmed at Q25 with fastp and aligned with MiXCR, with productive beta chains retained. Here each entry gathers all rows of one CDR3 protein and keeps the most common genes and DNA. The V and J calls, along with clone size, are taken from TCRdb and not from the paper's own processing. For this sample the table gives hundreds of thousands of distinct CDR3 sequences, of which 25% to 30% were detected only once. Clones ranked in the top ten supply roughly 0.9% of the sample.

The receptor was isolated from a male donor with ankylosing spondylitis. This sequence uses TRBV19 and TRBJ2-1, and possibly TRBD1, on 5 matching bases. Sequencing input: blood, either unsorted or a sorted T cell fraction (not recorded which). CDR3 region: CASSHRQFTNSYNEQFF. In nucleotide form, the sequence is TGTGCCAGTAGTCACCGACAGTTCACAAACTCCTACAATGAGCAGTTCTTC.